These 30 T cell receptor beta chains originate from one sample sequenced in a study of cytomegalovirus exposure and HLA in healthy donors. Use of 60 Vbeta and 13 Jbeta primers characterized the PCR. Profiled with immunoSEQ multiplex PCR; TCRdb holds only in-frame clones, not every one. The profile shows approximately 160,000 clones, approximately 67% of them singletons. The sample was PBMCs. These receptors all come from a young woman in good health and CMV-seropositive.

V and J are TRBV9 and TRBJ2-2; 7 bases match TRBD1. This CDR3 region has 16 residues. Germline V lookup: CDR1 SGDLS, CDR2 YYNGEE. V lost 3 bases to trimming and J lost 2 bases; unmatched junction nucleotides: 7. The CDR3 loop is CASSGRDRENTGELFF. Written as DNA, the CDR3 is TGTGCCAGCAGCGGTCGGGACAGAGAAAACACCGGGGAGCTGTTTTTT.

The gene calls are TRBV11-2 and TRBJ1-1; 7 bases align to TRBD1. The germline CDR1 and CDR2 sequences are SGHAT and FQNNGV. J lost 3 bases, V lost 4 bases, and 8 bases had no gene match. The CDR3 sequence is 15 residues long. The CDR3 sequence: CASSSNRGADTEAFF. DNA of the CDR3: TGTGCCAGCAGCTCAAACAGGGGCGCGGACACTGAAGCTTTCTTT. Drawing the rest from reference TRBV11-2 and TRBJ1-1, the complete variable domain is EAGVAQSPRYKIIEKRQSVAFWCNPISGHATLYWYQQILGQGPKLLIQFQNNGVVDDSQLPKDRFSAERLKGVDSTLKIQPAKLEDSAVYLCASSSNRGADTEAFFGQGTRLTVV.

The chain uses TRBV28 and TRBJ1-1; 7 bases fit TRBD1. Germline CDR1 reads MDHEN; CDR2 reads SYDVKM. This CDR3 has 15 amino acids. The ends lost 3 bases at V and 8 bases at J; junction bases unmatched: 12. CDR3 sequence reads: CASSLSRSGQAEAFF. The CDR3 nucleotides are TGTGCCAGCAGTTTGTCCCGCTCCGGACAGGCAGAAGCTTTCTTT.

Points on this clone: This sample also contains other DNA sequences that code for the same CDR3. V and J are TRBV2 and TRBJ1-5; 8 bases align to TRBD1. From germline, CDR1 is SNHLY and CDR2 FYNNEI. This CDR3 comprises 13 residues. Unmatched junction bases numbered 6, after V lost 10 bases and J lost 4 bases. The CDR3 reads CATKTGVNQPQHF. The CDR3 nucleotides read TGTGCCACCAAGACAGGGGTAAATCAGCCCCAGCATTTT. Based on the CDR3 plus reference TRBV2 and TRBJ1-5, the full variable domain is EPEVTQTPSHQVTQMGQEVILRCVPISNHLYFYWYRQILGQKVEFLVSFYNNEISEKSEIFDDQFSVERPDGSNFTLKIRSTKLEDSAMYFCATKTGVNQPQHFGDGTRLSIL.

V is TRBV5-8 and J is TRBJ2-2; a possible D gene is TRBD2 (6 bases). The CDR3 is made up of 16 amino acids. Looked up from germline, CDR1 is SGHTS and CDR2 is YDEGEE. V was shortened by 4 bases and J by 5 bases, with 18 bases between the two germline ends. DNA for the CDR3: TGTGCCAGCAGCACTCTTGACGGGGGATGGACCGGGGAGCTGTTTTTT. It is translated as CASSTLDGGWTGELFF.

This chain uses TRBV30 with TRBJ1-2, with 7 bases that match TRBD1. Germline values: CDR1 GTSNPN, CDR2 SVGIG (reference sequence). This CDR3 contains 13 residues. V lost 2 bases, J lost 2 bases, and 2 bases stayed unmatched. CDR3 sequence (DNA): TGTGCCTGGAGTCCGGGACAGAACTATGGCTACACCTTC. Translation: CAWSPGQNYGYTF.

This clone appeared a single time. V usage is TRBV7-6 and J usage is TRBJ2-7, with 12 bases fitting TRBD2. CDR3 length: 15 amino acids. Germline V lookup: CDR1 SGHVS, CDR2 FNYEAQ. J lost 3 bases, V lost 11 bases, and 11 bases had no gene match. CDR3 amino acids: CAALAGGLRVYEQYF. CDR3 DNA sequence: TGTGCCGCCCTAGCGGGGGGGCTCCGGGTCTACGAGCAGTACTTC.

The chain links TRBV2 to TRBJ2-3; possibly TRBD1 for D (6 bases). Germline CDR1 reads SNHLY; CDR2 reads FYNNEI. The germline V and J ends were trimmed by 11 bases and 3 bases, with 18 bases remaining between them. This CDR3 comprises 14 residues. This chain's CDR3 is CASALDRSTDTQYF. As DNA, the CDR3 is TGTGCCTCAGCCCTCGACAGGTCTACAGATACGCAGTATTTT.

J is TRBJ2-5 and V is TRBV6-6; D not certain. CDR1 is MNHNY, CDR2 SVGAGI, per germline (reference sequence). V was clipped by 7 bases and J by 9 bases, with 21 bases between them. This CDR3 spans 14 amino acids. CDR3 region: CASTLKARVTAQYF. As DNA, the CDR3 is TGTGCCAGCACCTTAAAAGCTAGAGTAACGGCCCAGTACTTC.

V is TRBV11-2 and J is TRBJ1-1; D not resolved. This CDR3 is built from 14 residues. The V end was cut by 2 bases, the J end by 1 base, with 8 bases between. CDR1 and CDR2 (germline): SGHAT, FQNNGV. This CDR3 reads CASSLFRGNTEAFF. Here the CDR3 DNA reads TGTGCCAGCAGCTTATTCCGCGGGAACACTGAAGCTTTCTTT.

In its sample, this clone was seen a few times. The chain couples TRBV19 to TRBJ2-5; TRBD2 is a possible D gene (6 bases). Germline CDR1 and CDR2: LNHDA and SQIVND (reference sequence). Trimming took 5 bases from V and 5 from J, leaving 27 bases between them. This CDR3 contains 18 residues. CDR3 loop: CASSPGTYSRTRRETQYF. In DNA, the CDR3 is TGTGCCAGTAGTCCGGGGACTTATAGCAGGACGAGGAGGGAGACCCAGTACTTC.

The chain recombines TRBV6-5 with TRBJ2-5; perhaps TRBD1 as D (5 bases). The J call may be faulty, since TRBJ2-7 better matches the DNA end. This CDR3 has 13 residues. Per the germline V gene, CDR1 is MNHEY and CDR2 is SVGAGI. Here the CDR3 reads CASTKGLSYEQYF. In nucleotides, the CDR3 is TGTGCCAGCACAAAGGGGCTTTCCTACGAGCAGTACTTC.

This chain uses TRBV28 with TRBJ1-1, with no clear D. V was trimmed by 6 bases and J by 5 bases, leaving 7 bases between them. The CDR3 length is 11 residues. Germline assignment: CDR1 MDHEN and CDR2 SYDVKM. The CDR3 nucleotides are TGTGCCAGCAGCGCCGGTACTGAAGCTTTCTTT. It is translated as CASSAGTEAFF.

This chain joins TRBV2 and TRBJ1-6, with 7 bases identical to TRBD1. The CDR3 runs 12 residues. Per germline, CDR1 SNHLY and CDR2 FYNNEI. Losses at the gene ends were 5 bases for V and 12 bases for J; bases not matched to a gene: 4. This CDR3 is CASSLDREPLHF. CDR3 DNA: TGTGCCAGCAGTCTCGACAGGGAACCCCTCCACTTT. The full variable domain, rest sourced from reference TRBV2 and TRBJ1-6, is EPEVTQTPSHQVTQMGQEVILRCVPISNHLYFYWYRQILGQKVEFLVSFYNNEISEKSEIFDDQFSVERPDGSNFTLKIRSTKLEDSAMYFCASSLDREPLHFGNGTRLTVT.

This chain uses TRBV11-3 with TRBJ1-1; D is ambiguous. Germline V lookup: CDR1 SGHNT, CDR2 YENEEA. There are 13 residues in the CDR3. V shed 0 bases and J shed 3 bases, with 5 bases lying between them. CDR3: CASSLETDTEAFF. CDR3 nucleotides: TGTGCCAGCAGCTTAGAAACTGACACTGAAGCTTTCTTT.

V is TRBV4-1 and J is TRBJ1-4; 11 bases fit TRBD1. This CDR3 spans 15 amino acids. The V and J ends lost 3 bases and 7 bases, in that order; junction bases with no gene match: 4. Germline CDR1 is MGHRA and CDR2 is YSYEKL. CDR3 bases: TGCGCCAGCAGCCAGCCCGGGACAGGGGGTGAAAAACTGTTTTTT. This sequence encodes CASSQPGTGGEKLFF.

The V call is TRBV9, the J call TRBJ2-1; 15 bases are a match to TRBD2. Trimming at V came to 3 bases and at J to 14 bases, leaving 3 bases not matched to a gene. The CDR3 is 13 amino acids. Germline CDR1 reads SGDLS; CDR2 reads YYNGEE. The CDR3 DNA follows: TGTGCCAGCAGCGGGACTAGCGGGAGGGAAAAGTTCTTC. Amino acids: CASSGTSGREKFF.

The chain links TRBV5-1 to TRBJ1-2; TRBD1 is a possible D gene (6 bases). The V end lost 4 bases, the J end lost 6 bases, and 16 bases lay between the germline ends. Germline CDR1 is SGHRS and CDR2 is YFSETQ. This CDR3 is 14 amino acids long. CDR3 sequence reads: CASSADRFGDGYTF. The CDR3 DNA follows: TGCGCCAGCAGCGCTGACAGGTTCGGAGATGGCTACACCTTC. Drawing the rest from reference TRBV5-1 and TRBJ1-2, the complete variable domain is KAGVTQTPRYLIKTRGQQVTLSCSPISGHRSVSWYQQTPGQGLQFLFEYFSETQRNKGNFPGRFSGRQFSNSRSEMNVSTLELGDSALYLCASSADRFGDGYTFGSGTRLTVV.

The rearrangement links TRBV30 to TRBJ1-6, with a weak D call TRBD1 (5 bases). Trimming shortened V by 4 bases and J by 7 bases, and 17 bases separated the two germline ends. Germline V gene lookup returns CDR1 GTSNPN and CDR2 SVGIG (reference sequence). The CDR3 has 15 amino acids. CDR3 DNA: TGTGCCTGGACCTCCGTCGGACAAGCGAATTCACCCCTCCACTTT. Its protein is CAWTSVGQANSPLHF.

This clone showed up just once. The chain uses TRBV6-5 and TRBJ2-7, with D perhaps matching TRBD1 (6 bases). Germline V gives CDR1 MNHEY, CDR2 SVGAGI. This CDR3 region has 15 residues. Trimming left V 5 bases short and J 1 base short, with 15 bases between. CDR3 amino acids: CASSNYPGASYEQYF. The CDR3 region has the DNA TGTGCCAGCAGTAACTACCCAGGGGCGTCCTACGAGCAGTACTTC.

CDR3 sequence reads: CASSFRAQGAKNIQYF. The CDR3 nucleotides are TGTGCCAGCAGCTTCAGGGCCCAGGGTGCCAAAAACATTCAGTACTTC. The chain uses TRBV9 and TRBJ2-4; D possibly corresponds to TRBD1 (5 bases). Germline-derived CDR1 and CDR2 are SGDLS and YYNGEE. This CDR3 has 16 amino acids. The V end lost 4 bases, the J end lost 1 base, and 15 bases lay between the germline ends.

In DNA form, the CDR3 reads TGTGCCAGCAGCTGGGCGGACAGTTTCTATGGCTACACCTTC. This gives the protein CASSWADSFYGYTF. The chain links TRBV7-6 to TRBJ1-2; tentatively, D is TRBD1 (6 bases). This CDR3 comprises 14 residues. Between the trimmed V and J ends, which lost 4 bases and 4 bases, there was a span of 13 bases. CDR1 SGHVS and CDR2 FNYEAQ come from the germline V gene.

V and J are TRBV28 and TRBJ2-7; the match to TRBD1 covers 7 bases. The CDR3 spans 14 residues. CDR1 MDHEN and CDR2 SYDVKM come from the germline V gene. The V and J ends lost 6 bases and 6 bases, in that order; junction bases with no gene match: 11. CDR3 coding DNA: TGTGCCAGCAGCATTCCGGGACAGCGGTCCGAGCAGTACTTC. Translating it yields CASSIPGQRSEQYF.

This chain links TRBV28 with TRBJ2-5; 7 bases align to TRBD1. The DNA end is a closer match to TRBJ2-7, so the J assignment may be wrong. The CDR3 extends over 15 amino acids. Germline V gene sequence: CDR1 MDHEN, CDR2 SYDVKM. The CDR3: CASSWGTAFPYEQYF. DNA for the CDR3: TGTGCCAGCAGCTGGGGGACAGCTTTCCCCTACGAGCAGTACTTC.

The CDR3 region is CASSQEPSGTQYF. Written as DNA, the CDR3 is TGCGCCAGCAGCCAAGAGCCTAGCGGTACGCAGTATTTT. This chain uses TRBV4-3 with TRBJ2-3; TRBD2 matches 7 bases. Per the germline V gene, CDR1 is LGHNA and CDR2 is YSLEER. The CDR3 contains 13 residues. The J segment lost 8 bases and the V segment lost 0 bases, leaving 2 bases of the junction unmatched.

J is TRBJ1-2 and V is TRBV4-2; weak D call: TRBD1 (5 bases). With 8 bases removed from V and 8 bases from J, the gap between germline ends came to 18 bases. The CDR3 has 13 amino acids. Germline values: CDR1 LGHNA, CDR2 YNFKEQ. The CDR3 spells CASYGGRALGYTF. The CDR3 DNA follows: TGTGCCAGCTACGGGGGACGTGCGTTGGGCTACACCTTC.

The chain is built from TRBV7-8 and TRBJ2-7, with TRBD2 matching over 11 bases. The CDR3 extends over 18 amino acids. The V gene's germline CDR1 is SGHVS and CDR2 FQNEAQ. J lost 4 bases, V lost 0 bases, and 11 bases had no gene match. As DNA, the CDR3 is TGTGCCAGCAGCTTAGCGGGAGGTCTAGCGGGGGGCGTTTACGAGCAGTACTTC. Amino acid sequence: CASSLAGGLAGGVYEQYF.

This chain joins TRBV19 and TRBJ1-1; D is undetermined. This CDR3 contains 13 residues. The germline V gene encodes CDR1 LNHDA and CDR2 SQIVND (reference sequence). V was trimmed by 7 bases and J by 0 bases, leaving 9 bases between them. CDR3 DNA: TGTGCCAGTAATACAGACATGAACACTGAAGCTTTCTTT. Translated, it gives CASNTDMNTEAFF.

This clone was found a few times. The rearrangement uses TRBV2 and TRBJ2-5; D may be TRBD2 (5 bases). Germline V gene lookup returns CDR1 SNHLY and CDR2 FYNNEI. CDR3 length: 14 residues. V lost 7 bases, J lost 1 base, and 13 bases lay in between. In DNA form, the CDR3 reads TGTGCCAGCACGAATGATCTAGCCCAAGAGACCCAGTACTTC. Its translation is CASTNDLAQETQYF.

The rearrangement joins TRBV7-9 to TRBJ2-5; 9 bases map to TRBD1. There are 14 residues in the CDR3. V gave up 2 bases and J gave up 11 bases; unmatched junction bases: 9. Germline loops: CDR1 SEHNR, CDR2 FQNEAQ (reference sequence). This CDR3 is CASSLLQGAEEQYF. The DNA of the CDR3 is TGTGCCAGCAGCTTATTACAGGGGGCTGAAGAGCAGTACTTC.